The T cell receptor (beta chain) under discussion was sequenced for a study of CD8 T cells in Susac syndrome. An amount of RNA that ranged from roughly 0.45 to 1 ug was reverse transcribed with random hexamers. TCRdb passed the immunoSEQ multiplex PCR reads through MiXCR, listing each CDR3 protein once. The data hold approximately 170,000 distinct CDR3 sequences, with about 90% observed a single time. The germline V gene encodes CDR1 SGHAT and CDR2 FQNNGV. The CDR3 has 15 amino acids. Trimming cost V 5 bases and J 2 bases, with 13 bases left between them. CD8+ and CD4+ blood T cells underwent TCR beta sequencing.

The sample was CD4+ T cells from PBMCs. The sequence was collected from a human donor in good health. The chain joins TRBV11-2 to TRBJ1-5; no reliable D call. CDR3 in amino acids: CASSPQPLGNQPQHF. The CDR3 DNA is TGTGCCAGCAGCCCCCAACCCCTTGGCAATCAGCCCCAGCATTTT.